This is a list of T cell receptor beta chains from one sample in a study of CD8 T cells in ankylosing spondylitis. TCRdb analysed the 5' RACE reads with MiXCR anew, one entry per CDR3 protein. The repertoire holds roughly 700,000 distinct CDR3 sequences, 15% to 20% seen once, with under 20% in the top ten. The sample comprised blood, either unsorted or a sorted T cell fraction (not recorded which). Receptor source: a male donor with ankylosing spondylitis. CDR3s include the opening cysteine and the closing phenylalanine or tryptophan. A D gene is named only where the DNA matches it firmly. For some rows the clone size is stated as once, few or many, or as a class when expanded; others skip it.

V	size	J	D	DNA	CDR3
TRBV20-1	-	TRBJ2-5	-	TGCAGTGCTCCCAACAGGGTTCAAGAGACCCAGTACTTC	CSAPNRVQETQYF
TRBV12-3/TRBV12-4	-	TRBJ1-2	-	TGTGCCAGCACCTCCCGGGATGGGAGGGGCTATGGCTACACCTTC	CASTSRDGRGYGYTF
TRBV5-1	few	TRBJ2-1	TRBD2	TGCGCCAGCAGCCGGACTAGCGGGACGGACCCTATGAACAATGAGCAGTTCTTC	CASSRTSGTDPMNNEQFF
TRBV2	-	TRBJ1-6	-	TGTGCCAGCAGAGAAGGGAATTCACCCCTCCACTTT	CASREGNSPLHF
TRBV12-3/TRBV12-4	-	TRBJ2-7	-	TGTGCCAGCAGTTTATCCGCGGTCTCCTACGAGCAGTACTTC	CASSLSAVSYEQYF
TRBV7-9	few	TRBJ2-7	-	TGTGCCAGCAGCCCGACAGTCTACGAGCAGTACTTC	CASSPTVYEQYF
TRBV19	few	TRBJ1-2	-	TGTGCCAGTAGAGGGAGGGGCGTCTATGGCTACACCTTC	CASRGRGVYGYTF
TRBV5-1	-	TRBJ1-2	-	TGCGCCAGCAGCATCGACAGGCGAAACTATGGCTACACCTTC	CASSIDRRNYGYTF
TRBV7-9	-	TRBJ2-7	-	TGTGCCAGCAGCTTATATCCAGCCCCTCCCTACGAGCAGTACTTC	CASSLYPAPPYEQYF
TRBV15	-	TRBJ2-2	-	TGTGCCACCAGCAGAGCGAAGGGGAACACCGGGGAGCTGTTTTTT	CATSRAKGNTGELFF
TRBV24-1	few	TRBJ2-1	TRBD2	TGTGCCACCAGTGGTTTGGGACTAGCGGGAGACCTCCCTTACAATGAGCAGTTCTTC	CATSGLGLAGDLPYNEQFF
TRBV4-1	-	TRBJ2-1	-	TGCGCCAGCAGCCATACGGCGGTCCCTCATGAGCAGTTCTTC	CASSHTAVPHEQFF
TRBV5-1	few	TRBJ2-3	-	TGCGCCAGCAGCTTGGGCGGTATGGCAGATACGCAGTATTTT	CASSLGGMADTQYF
TRBV4-1	few	TRBJ2-2	-	TGCGCCAGCAGCGACCGGGGGTCGAACACCGGGGAGCTGTTTTTT	CASSDRGSNTGELFF
TRBV12-5	many	TRBJ2-1	TRBD2	TGTGCTAGTGGTTTGGAACTAGCGGGAGGCAATGAGCAGTTCTTC	CASGLELAGGNEQFF
TRBV9	-	TRBJ2-3	TRBD2	TGTGCCAGCACCAGACTAGCGGGGGTGGATACGCAGTATTTT	CASTRLAGVDTQYF
TRBV29-1	few	TRBJ2-5	-	TGCAGCCTTGGCCGGTCTGGGGAGACCCAGTACTTC	CSLGRSGETQYF
TRBV18	few	TRBJ1-1	TRBD1	TGTGCCAGCTCACCACCGGGACAGGGAGACACTGAAGCTTTCTTT	CASSPPGQGDTEAFF
TRBV6-1	few	TRBJ1-2	-	TGTGCCAGCAGTGAAAACAGAGGAACCCCCTATGGCTACACCTTC	CASSENRGTPYGYTF
TRBV7-9	few	TRBJ1-1	-	TGTGCCAGCATGCCACGGACTTTTACGGGGCCGGCTGAAGCTTTCTTT	CASMPRTFTGPAEAFF
TRBV6-1	-	TRBJ2-5	-	TGTGCCACCCTGAGGGCAGGAGAAGAGACCCAGTACTTC	CATLRAGEETQYF
TRBV7-9	many	TRBJ1-3	-	TGTGCCAGCAGCTTAGGTGACAGCTCTGGAAACACCATATATTTT	CASSLGDSSGNTIYF
TRBV27	-	TRBJ2-7	TRBD2	TGTGCCAGCAGTTTAATCGGCGGGAGGGCTTCCTACGAGCAGTACTTC	CASSLIGGRASYEQYF
TRBV5-1	-	TRBJ2-1	-	TGCGCCAGCAGCCCCGGTCCTAGCTCCCACAATGAGCAGTTCTTC	CASSPGPSSHNEQFF
TRBV14	few	TRBJ2-1	-	TGTGCCAGCAGCTATAAGGACGCCGAAAAGCAGTTCTTC	CASSYKDAEKQFF
TRBV7-2	many	TRBJ2-4	TRBD2	TGTGCCAGCAGCTTACAACTAGCGCCAAACATTCAGTACTTC	CASSLQLAPNIQYF
TRBV11-2	-	TRBJ2-2	TRBD2	TGTGCCAGCAGCTTAAAGCCTCTAGCGGGAGTGAGGGCCGGGGAGCTGTTTTTT	CASSLKPLAGVRAGELFF
TRBV12-3/TRBV12-4	-	TRBJ2-7	-	TGTGCCAGCGCTACTTCTTGGTACGAGCAGTACTTC	CASATSWYEQYF
TRBV6-4	few	TRBJ2-7	-	TGTGCCAGCAGCGAATCAGACAGAGACGAGCAGTACTTC	CASSESDRDEQYF
TRBV12-3/TRBV12-4	-	TRBJ1-1	-	TGTGCCAGCAGGGCCCCGGGACTGAAGAACACTGAAGCTTTCTTT	CASRAPGLKNTEAFF
TRBV5-1	-	TRBJ2-7	TRBD2	TGCGCCAGCAGCCCCGCTAGCGGGGGGGCGTACGAGCAGTACTTC	CASSPASGGAYEQYF
TRBV12-3/TRBV12-4	-	TRBJ1-1	-	TGTGCCAGCAGTTTGGTGCAGGGAGCCTTCACTGAAGCTTTCTTT	CASSLVQGAFTEAFF
TRBV4-1	-	TRBJ1-1	-	TGCGCCAGCAGCCAAGAGGGGGCCAGTACTGAAGCTTTCTTT	CASSQEGASTEAFF
TRBV24-1	few	TRBJ2-3	-	TGTGCCACCAGTGAGACGGCCACAGATACGCAGTATTTT	CATSETATDTQYF
TRBV7-2	-	TRBJ2-5	-	TGTGCCAGCAGCTTAACCAGGGTGGGAGAGACCCAGTACTTC	CASSLTRVGETQYF
TRBV12-3/TRBV12-4	-	TRBJ1-1	-	TGTGCCAGCAACAGTTTCCGTCAGAACACTGAAGCTTTCTTT	CASNSFRQNTEAFF
TRBV5-6	-	TRBJ2-1	-	TGTGCCAGCAGCTCCTTTTACAATGAGCAGTTCTTC	CASSSFYNEQFF
TRBV20-1	few	TRBJ2-2	-	TGCAGTGCTAGAGATCACGGGATCGCCGGGGAGCTGTTTTTT	CSARDHGIAGELFF
TRBV4-1	few	TRBJ2-3	-	TGCGCCAGCAGCCAAGGCCCACTAGTTGCAGATACGCAGTATTTT	CASSQGPLVADTQYF
TRBV12-5	few	TRBJ2-2	-	TGTGCTAGTGGTCAACCCGGGACACACACCGGGGAGCTGTTTTTT	CASGQPGTHTGELFF
TRBV29-1	-	TRBJ1-5	TRBD1	TGCAGCGCCGGACAGGGGGCCGCCAATCAGCCCCAGCATTTT	CSAGQGAANQPQHF